A selection of T cell receptor beta chains follows, all from one sample in a study of CD8 T cells in Susac syndrome. TCRdb used MiXCR to reprocess the immunoSEQ multiplex PCR reads, holding one entry per CDR3 protein. This sample yields around 140,000 distinct CDR3 sequences, of which 95% are seen a single time; about 0.14% belongs to the top ten. The sequencing input was CD4+ T cells from PBMCs. The receptors were gathered from a human donor with Susac syndrome. Both conserved end residues are part of each CDR3. D genes are given only for firm matches. Rows may omit the clone size; those that give it use once, few, many or a size class.

once 15 TRBD2 TRBJ2-1 TRBV12-3/TRBV12-4 TGTGCCAGCAGTTTAAGGGCTAGCGGATACAATGAGCAGTTCTTC CASSLRASGYNEQFF
NA 17 TRBD2 TRBJ2-3 TRBV4-2 TGTGCCAGCAGCCAAGGAACTAGCGGGGGGTTCACAGATACGCAGTATTTT CASSQGTSGGFTDTQYF
NA 13 NA TRBJ1-2 TRBV5-6 TGTGCCAGCAGCTTTCCTACAGAGTATGGCTACACCTTC CASSFPTEYGYTF
NA 14 NA TRBJ1-5 TRBV20-1 TGCAGTGCTAGAGGGGGAGGGGGTAATCAGCCCCAGCATTTT CSARGGGGNQPQHF
NA 13 NA TRBJ2-5 TRBV3-1 TGTGCCAGCAGCACCCGACCTATTGAGACCCAGTACTTC CASSTRPIETQYF
once 15 TRBD1 TRBJ1-2 TRBV4-3 TGCGCCAGCAGCCAGGGGACAGGGGGCAACTATGGCTACACCTTC CASSQGTGGNYGYTF
NA 16 NA TRBJ2-7 TRBV4-2 TGTGCCAGCAGCCAAGATAGGGGCGGGACCACCTACGAGCAGTACTTC CASSQDRGGTTYEQYF
NA 12 NA TRBJ1-1 TRBV2 TGTGCCAGCAGTGGCACCGCGAGGGAAGCTTTCTTT CASSGTAREAFF
NA 15 NA TRBJ2-5 TRBV4-1 TGCGCCAGCAGCCAGGCTCGGGGGGCTTGGGAGACCCAGTACTTC CASSQARGAWETQYF
NA 13 NA TRBJ1-2 TRBV20-1 TGCAGTGCTAGCCCCGGGGACGTAGGTGGCTACACCTTC CSASPGDVGGYTF
NA 13 NA TRBJ2-3 TRBV4-1 TGCGCCAGCAGCCAAGTTGCGGCGGGATTTCAATATTTT CASSQVAAGFQYF
NA 16 TRBD2 TRBJ2-2 TRBV12-3/TRBV12-4 TGTGCCAGCAGCCAGACTAGCGGGGGGTACTACGGGGAGCTGTTTTTT CASSQTSGGYYGELFF
NA 13 TRBD2 TRBJ2-3 TRBV15 TGTGCCACCGAGCAGCGGGGGTTAGATACGCAGTATTTT CATEQRGLDTQYF
NA 16 NA TRBJ1-5 TRBV19 TGTGCCAGTAGTCCGGGACGTAAAAGCGGCAATCAGCCCCAGCATTTT CASSPGRKSGNQPQHF
NA 14 NA TRBJ2-3 TRBV14 TGTGCCAGCAGCCGAAAAGCGGTAACAGATACGCAGTATTTT CASSRKAVTDTQYF
NA 14 NA TRBJ1-1 TRBV7-9 TGTGCCAGCACCCAGATAGCAGTTAACACTGAAGCTTTCTTT CASTQIAVNTEAFF
NA 16 NA TRBJ2-2 TRBV7-2 TGTGCCAGCAGCCCCCCCCTGGGGCCGGACACCGGGGAGCTGTTTTTT CASSPPLGPDTGELFF
once 15 TRBD1 TRBJ2-5 TRBV9 TGTGCCAGCAGCGTACAACCAGGGGGCCGGGAGACCCAGTACTTC CASSVQPGGRETQYF
once 12 NA TRBJ1-2 TRBV5-1 TGCGCCAGCAGCTATCCAGGGGAAGGCTACACCTTC CASSYPGEGYTF
NA 15 NA TRBJ2-1 TRBV20-1 TGCAGTGCTACGACTTCTACCGGAAGGTACCCCGAGCAGTTCTTC CSATTSTGRYPEQFF
NA 11 TRBD1 TRBJ1-1 TRBV28 TGTGCCAGCAGGGATACAGGGGCGGCTTTCTTT CASRDTGAAFF
NA 13 TRBD1 TRBJ1-2 TRBV30 TGTGCCTGCCCCTCCCAGGGGGTCTTGGGCTACACCTTC CACPSQGVLGYTF
NA 13 NA TRBJ2-7 TRBV4-3 TGCGCCAGCAGCCAAGATCTTGTAAACGAGCAGTACTTC CASSQDLVNEQYF
NA 16 NA TRBJ2-1 TRBV7-6 TGTGCCAGCAGCTTAGCTGTCCCAAGCTCCTACAATGAGCAGTTCTTC CASSLAVPSSYNEQFF
NA 16 NA TRBJ2-1 TRBV20-1 TGCAGTGCTAGAGTTTCGCGACTAGTGAAGAGCAATGAGCAGTTCTTC CSARVSRLVKSNEQFF
NA 14 NA TRBJ1-1 TRBV12-3/TRBV12-4 TGTGCCAGCAGTATCTGGACTGGGAACACTGAAGCTTTCTTT CASSIWTGNTEAFF
NA 13 NA TRBJ1-2 TRBV18 TGTGCCAGCTCACCAGGAGGGGACTATGGCTACACCTTC CASSPGGDYGYTF
NA 14 TRBD1 TRBJ2-1 TRBV28 TGTGCCAGCAGCTCCCCCGGGACAGGCAATGAGCAGTTCTTC CASSSPGTGNEQFF
NA 11 NA TRBJ1-2 TRBV20-1 TGCAGTGCTACCCGGGGGCAGGGCTACACCTTC CSATRGQGYTF
NA 14 TRBD1 TRBJ2-7 TRBV18 TGTGCCAGCTCACCGTTGACAGGGGACTACGAGCAGTACTTC CASSPLTGDYEQYF
NA 13 NA TRBJ1-2 TRBV18 TGTGCCAGCTCACCACAGGGCGAGGAGGGCTACACCTTC CASSPQGEEGYTF